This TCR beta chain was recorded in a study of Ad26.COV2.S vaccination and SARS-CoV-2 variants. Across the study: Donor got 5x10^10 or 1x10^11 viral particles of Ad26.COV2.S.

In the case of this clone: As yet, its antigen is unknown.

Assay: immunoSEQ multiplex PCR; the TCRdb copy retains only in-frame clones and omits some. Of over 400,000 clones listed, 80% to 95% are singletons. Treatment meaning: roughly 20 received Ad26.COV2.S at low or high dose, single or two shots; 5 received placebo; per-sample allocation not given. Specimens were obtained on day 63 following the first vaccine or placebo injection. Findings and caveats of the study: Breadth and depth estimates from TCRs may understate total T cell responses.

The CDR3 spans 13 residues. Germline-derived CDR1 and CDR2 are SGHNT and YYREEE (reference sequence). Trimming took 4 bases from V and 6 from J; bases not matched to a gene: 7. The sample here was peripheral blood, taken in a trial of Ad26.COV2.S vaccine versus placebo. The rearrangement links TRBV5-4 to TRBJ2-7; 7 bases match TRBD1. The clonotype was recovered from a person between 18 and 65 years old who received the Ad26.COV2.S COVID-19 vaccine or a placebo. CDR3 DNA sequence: TGTGCCAGCAGCCTAGACAGGGTGGTCGAGCAGTACTTC. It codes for CASSLDRVVEQYF.